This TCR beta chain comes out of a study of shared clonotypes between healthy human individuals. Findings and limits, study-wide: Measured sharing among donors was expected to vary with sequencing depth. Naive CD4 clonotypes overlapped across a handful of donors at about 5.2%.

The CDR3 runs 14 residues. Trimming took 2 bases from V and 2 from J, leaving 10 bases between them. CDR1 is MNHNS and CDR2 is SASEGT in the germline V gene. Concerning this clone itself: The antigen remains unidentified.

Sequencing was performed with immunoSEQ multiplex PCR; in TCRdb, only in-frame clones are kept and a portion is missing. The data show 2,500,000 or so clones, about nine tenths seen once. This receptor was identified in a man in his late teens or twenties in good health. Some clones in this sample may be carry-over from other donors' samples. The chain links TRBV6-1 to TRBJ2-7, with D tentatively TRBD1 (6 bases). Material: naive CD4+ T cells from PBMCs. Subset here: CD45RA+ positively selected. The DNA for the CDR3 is TGTGCCAGCAGTGAAACAGGGAGAGCCTACGAGCAGTACTTC. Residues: CASSETGRAYEQYF.